The 20 T cell receptor beta chains in this list originate from one sample, sequenced in a study of cytomegalovirus exposure and HLA in healthy donors. 60 Vbeta and 13 Jbeta primers were used in PCR. Repertoires were generated with immunoSEQ multiplex PCR, while TCRdb's copy carries only in-frame clones and drops some. Here the sample spans about 70,000 clones, about nine tenths being singletons. The sequenced sample was PBMCs. These receptors were obtained from a young woman in good health and CMV-seronegative.

The chain recombines TRBV18 with TRBJ2-3; a possible D gene is TRBD2 (5 bases). In germline, CDR1 is KGHSH, CDR2 LQKENI. The CDR3 covers 12 residues. With 5 bases removed from V and 4 bases from J, the gap between germline ends came to 7 bases. CDR3 sequence reads: CASSVEADTQYF. Here the CDR3 DNA reads TGTGCCAGCTCAGTGGAGGCAGATACGCAGTATTTT.

V gene TRBV6-1 combines with J gene TRBJ2-7, with a weak D call TRBD2 (5 bases). The V and J ends lost 6 bases and 5 bases respectively, with 14 bases between them. This CDR3 comprises 13 residues. Germline V CDR1 and CDR2: MNHNS, SASEGT. The CDR3 loop reads CASSEREIDEQYF. For the CDR3, the DNA is TGTGCCAGCAGCGAAAGGGAGATCGACGAGCAGTACTTC.

The V and J genes are TRBV13 and TRBJ2-3, with 10 bases fitting TRBD2. The CDR3 is 16 residues long. V trimming: 0 bases; J trimming: 2 bases; junction bases outside the gene matches: 2. CDR1 and CDR2 (germline): PRHDT, FYEKMQ (reference sequence). The CDR3 region is CASSLGTSGFTDTQYF. In nucleotides, the CDR3 is TGTGCCAGCAGCTTAGGGACTAGCGGGTTCACAGATACGCAGTATTTT.

This chain's CDR3 is CASSGTARGNQPQHF. The CDR3 DNA reads TGTGCCAGCAGTGGGACAGCTCGGGGCAATCAGCCCCAGCATTTT. V is TRBV2 and J is TRBJ1-5, with D possibly TRBD1 on 6 matching bases. CDR3 length equals 15 residues. Per the germline V gene, CDR1 is SNHLY and CDR2 is FYNNEI. The germline V and J ends were trimmed by 4 bases and 2 bases, with 12 bases remaining between them.

The V and J genes are TRBV7-9 and TRBJ2-7, with 8 bases aligning to TRBD1. The CDR3 contains 14 residues. Germline CDR1 SEHNR, CDR2 FQNEAQ (reference sequence). V lost 6 bases and J lost 3; bases outside the gene matches: 7. This chain's CDR3 is CASRPDRADYEQYF. For the CDR3, the DNA is TGTGCCAGCAGACCGGACAGGGCTGACTACGAGCAGTACTTC.

The rearrangement uses TRBV29-1 and TRBJ1-2, with 8 bases lining up with TRBD1. CDR3 length equals 12 residues. In germline, CDR1 is SQVTM, CDR2 ANQGSEA. With 6 bases clipped from V and 4 bases from J, the junction kept 4 bases outside the gene matches. The CDR3 reads CSVDRAVYGYTF. CDR3 DNA: TGCAGCGTGGACAGGGCGGTCTATGGCTACACCTTC.

This clone was seen a few times. V gene TRBV4-3 combines with J gene TRBJ1-2; possibly TRBD1 for D (5 bases). The germline CDR1 and CDR2 sequences are LGHNA and YSLEER. The CDR3 loop spans 14 amino acids. V was cut by 1 base and J by 8 bases, with 14 bases left in between. The CDR3 DNA reads as TGCGCCAGCAGCCAAGTCTGGGCGGGGGAAGGCTACACCTTC. Encoded protein: CASSQVWAGEGYTF.

The V call is TRBV2, the J call TRBJ1-1, with D tentatively TRBD1 (5 bases). The V and J ends lost 6 bases and 2 bases respectively, with 7 bases between them. The CDR3 contains 12 residues. Germline values: CDR1 SNHLY, CDR2 FYNNEI. The CDR3 DNA is TGTGCCAGCAGACAGGTTAACACTGAAGCTTTCTTT. Protein: CASRQVNTEAFF. Combining the CDR3 with reference TRBV2 and TRBJ1-1 gives the whole variable domain EPEVTQTPSHQVTQMGQEVILRCVPISNHLYFYWYRQILGQKVEFLVSFYNNEISEKSEIFDDQFSVERPDGSNFTLKIRSTKLEDSAMYFCASRQVNTEAFFGQGTRLTVV.

The rearrangement links TRBV6-1 to TRBJ2-1, with 11 bases matching TRBD2. This CDR3 has 16 residues. V lost 4 bases, J lost 6 bases, and 8 bases stayed unmatched. Germline CDR1 reads MNHNS; CDR2 reads SASEGT. In nucleotides, the CDR3 is TGTGCCAGCAGTGTAACTAGCGGGAGAGGAGGCAATGAGCAGTTCTTC. This sequence encodes CASSVTSGRGGNEQFF.

The chain recombines TRBV19 with TRBJ1-1; D gene unclear. CDR1 is LNHDA and CDR2 is SQIVND in the germline V gene (reference sequence). V gave up 3 bases and J gave up 2 bases, with 13 bases separating them. The CDR3 is made up of 15 amino acids. The CDR3, as DNA: TGTGCCAGTAGTATCAGGTCTGGTTTCAACACTGAAGCTTTCTTT. As protein: CASSIRSGFNTEAFF.

The chain employs TRBV4-3 and TRBJ2-3; TRBD2 matches at 12 bases. After removal of 0 bases from V and 3 bases from J, the junction contained 4 bases not matched to a gene. Per germline, CDR1 LGHNA and CDR2 YSLEER. The CDR3 is 17 residues long. CDR3 sequence (DNA): TGCGCCAGCAGCCAAGATAGGCTAGCGGGAGGGACAGATACGCAGTATTTT. This encodes CASSQDRLAGGTDTQYF.

The J gene is TRBJ2-3, the V gene TRBV30, with a possible D match to TRBD2 (6 bases). V shed 7 bases and J shed 0 bases, with 14 bases lying between them. Per germline, CDR1 GTSNPN and CDR2 SVGIG (reference sequence). CDR3 size: 14 residues. CDR3 sequence: CAFSGGASTDTQYF. The DNA of the CDR3 is TGTGCCTTTAGCGGCGGTGCTAGCACAGATACGCAGTATTTT.

The chain is built from TRBV28 and TRBJ2-3; no reliable D call. CDR3 length: 13 residues. V lost 5 bases to trimming and J lost 12 bases, with 18 bases between them. CDR1 is MDHEN and CDR2 is SYDVKM in the germline V gene. The CDR3 here is CASSGGATPTQYF. In nucleotides, the CDR3 is TGTGCCAGCAGTGGCGGCGCAACGCCCACTCAGTATTTT.

This clone was observed a handful of times. The chain recombines TRBV29-1 with TRBJ2-2; the D gene is possibly TRBD1 (6 bases). This CDR3 has 14 residues. Between the trimmed V and J ends, which lost 4 bases and 5 bases, there was a span of 14 bases. The V gene's germline CDR1 is SQVTM and CDR2 ANQGSEA. The CDR3 DNA sequence: TGCAGCGTTGGGTTACAGGGAAGGACCGGGGAGCTGTTTTTT. Amino acids: CSVGLQGRTGELFF.

This sequence joins TRBV21-1 and TRBJ1-1. TRBV21-1 corresponds to a pseudogene. CDR3 size: 17 residues. The CDR3 DNA follows: TGTGCCAGCAGCAAAGTGGGGGACTCCCCTGGAGGAACTGAAGCTTTCTTT. Translating it yields CASSKVGDSPGGTEAFF.

The rearrangement uses TRBV18 and TRBJ1-1, with D unresolved. V lost 3 bases and J 1 base, leaving 3 bases between the germline ends. CDR3 length equals 12 residues. Germline V gene data show CDR1 as KGHSH and CDR2 as LQKENI. CDR3 sequence (DNA): TGTGCCAGCTCACCCCAGAACACTGAAGCTTTCTTT. This encodes CASSPQNTEAFF.

V and J are TRBV6-4 and TRBJ2-1; 8 bases line up with TRBD2. Looked up from germline, CDR1 is MRHNA and CDR2 is SNTAGT. CDR3 length equals 17 residues. V shed 7 bases and J 3 bases; nucleotides not matched to a gene: 14. The CDR3 is CASNASYGRAVYNEQFF. The CDR3 DNA reads TGTGCCAGCAACGCTTCGTACGGGAGGGCCGTCTACAATGAGCAGTTCTTC.

V usage is TRBV28 and J usage is TRBJ2-7; D might be TRBD1 (6 bases). Germline CDR1 MDHEN, CDR2 SYDVKM. The CDR3 covers 15 residues. Trimming took off 5 bases at V and 0 bases at J, with 14 bases between the two ends. The CDR3 DNA sequence: TGTGCCAGCAGTGCTTACAGGGCAAACTCCTACGAGCAGTACTTC. This codes for CASSAYRANSYEQYF.

The chain recombines TRBV18 with TRBJ2-7; TRBD2 is a possible D gene (5 bases). CDR1 and CDR2 from the germline V gene are KGHSH and LQKENI. CDR3 length equals 13 residues. The V end lost 8 bases, the J end lost 9 bases, and 20 bases lay between the germline ends. The DNA of the CDR3 is TGTGCCAGCATAGGAATTCCAACTACTAGGCAGTACTTC. Amino acids: CASIGIPTTRQYF.

This clone was counted a few times. The genes are TRBV10-3 and TRBJ2-1, with a tentative D call TRBD1 (6 bases). This CDR3 contains 12 residues. Between the trimmed V and J ends, which lost 10 bases and 4 bases, there was a span of 11 bases. The germline gives CDR1 ENHRY, CDR2 SYGVKD. The CDR3, as DNA: TGTGCCACGACGGACAGTTACAATGAGCAGTTCTTC. Translated, it gives CATTDSYNEQFF.